This T cell receptor (beta chain) was retrieved from a study of blood T cell repertoires in COVID-19. Study-level information: PBMCs, B-cell-depleted T cells, or T cells provided the cDNA or gDNA that made up the material.

Authors' data handling: Amplification of reference gene primers was used by the study to estimate nucleated cell counts. TCRdb's table, derived via immunoSEQ multiplex PCR, lists solely in-frame clones and lacks some. The V and J calls and clone size come from that table; D and trimming were worked out from the DNA. The repertoire has fewer than 50,000 clones, more than 75% of them found once; the top ten carry around 27%. The CDR3 loop spans 13 amino acids. The germline CDR1 and CDR2 sequences are MNHNY and SVGAGI (reference sequence). J was trimmed by 7 bases and V by 5 bases; bases with no gene match: 5.

The receptor comes from an elderly man with acute or convalescent COVID-19. The sequenced material came from peripheral blood. The chain is built from TRBV6-6 and TRBJ2-1, with 7 bases aligning to TRBD1. The CDR3 coding sequence is TGTGCCAGCAGTAGGGACAGCTTTAATGAGCAGTTCTTC. It is translated as CASSRDSFNEQFF.